A selection of T cell receptor beta chains follows, all from one sample in a study of blood T cell repertoires in COVID-19. Some clones are missing from TCRdb's copy, which holds only in-frame ones; the method was immunoSEQ multiplex PCR. Of about 310,000 clones in the sample, more than 75% were seen once. The sample comprised peripheral blood. These receptors came from a man in his fifties or sixties with active or convalescent COVID-19. Both conserved end residues are part of each CDR3. The D gene is left open where the match is weak.

TRBV5-4	TRBJ2-2	TRBD1	CASSFRGSPGELFF	TGTGCCAGCAGCTTCAGGGGGTCACCCGGGGAGCTGTTTTTT
TRBV11-2	TRBJ1-1	.	CASSPVGGRRYTEAFF	TGTGCCAGCAGCCCCGTCGGGGGGCGTAGGTACACTGAAGCTTTCTTT
TRBV2	TRBJ2-3	TRBD2	CATVEGSGSGTDTQYF	TGTGCCACCGTGGAGGGTAGCGGGAGTGGCACAGATACGCAGTATTTT
TRBV10-3	TRBJ2-1	TRBD2	CAISETSGYNEQFF	TGTGCCATCAGTGAGACTAGCGGGTACAATGAGCAGTTCTTC
TRBV5-1	TRBJ1-4	TRBD1	CASSNGQGTSEKLFF	TGCGCCAGCAGCAACGGACAGGGGACGAGTGAAAAACTGTTTTTT
TRBV2	TRBJ1-2	.	CASSDSRRMGGYGYTF	TGTGCCAGCAGTGATTCACGACGTATGGGCGGGTATGGCTACACCTTC
TRBV6-5	TRBJ1-3	TRBD1	CASTQDRVGNTIYF	TGTGCCAGCACCCAGGACAGGGTTGGAAACACCATATATTTT
TRBV6-5	TRBJ1-1	.	CASTNGAGVTEAFF	TGTGCCAGCACCAACGGGGCAGGGGTCACTGAAGCTTTCTTT
TRBV6-5	TRBJ2-7	TRBD2	CASSYSGLAGAEQYF	TGTGCCAGCAGTTACTCCGGACTAGCGGGAGCCGAGCAGTACTTC
TRBV5-4	TRBJ2-1	TRBD1	CASSVGGTGGIEQFF	TGTGCCAGCAGCGTCGGGGGGACAGGGGGAATTGAGCAGTTCTTC
TRBV2	TRBJ2-1	.	CASQGSVHEQFF	TGTGCCAGCCAGGGGAGCGTGCATGAGCAGTTCTTC
TRBV2	TRBJ1-1	TRBD1	CASRDRGFTTSGTEAFF	TGTGCCAGCAGGGACAGGGGATTCACTACTTCGGGCACTGAAGCTTTCTTT
TRBV28	TRBJ1-2	.	CASSFGQGRVTF	TGTGCCAGCAGTTTTGGTCAGGGGAGAGTCACCTTC
TRBV2	TRBJ1-1	.	CASATDMNTEAFF	TGTGCCAGCGCGACAGATATGAACACTGAAGCTTTCTTT
TRBV18	TRBJ1-6	.	CASSPTDSVNSPLHF	TGTGCCAGCTCACCAACGGACAGTGTTAATTCACCCCTCCACTTT
TRBV6-6	TRBJ2-3	TRBD2	CASSFPTGTSADTQYF	TGTGCCAGCAGTTTCCCAACCGGGACTAGCGCCGATACGCAGTATTTT
TRBV2	TRBJ1-5	TRBD1	CASSGTVNQPQHF	TGTGCCAGCAGCGGGACAGTTAATCAGCCCCAGCATTTT